One sample yielded the 11 T cell receptor beta chains listed below, sequenced in a study of tumor and adjacent non-tumor tissue in lung cancer. RNA was extracted from bulk tissue without any cell sorting. The library came from three nested PCR rounds adapted from ARM-PCR protocols. From the multiplex PCR reads, TCRdb called clonotypes with MiXCR, one entry per CDR3 protein. The sample records under 100,000 distinct CDR3 sequences, around 70% being singletons. The sample consisted of lung tumor tissue. These receptors came from a woman aged 70-85 years with non-small cell lung cancer.

This sequence joins TRBV6-1 and TRBJ2-7, with D perhaps TRBD2 (5 bases). The germline V gene has CDR1 MNHNS and CDR2 SASEGT. The CDR3 sequence is 15 residues long. With 2 bases removed from V and 11 bases from J, the gap between germline ends came to 22 bases. The chain's CDR3 is CASSETGGQSSDEYF. The CDR3 coding sequence is TGTGCCAGCAGTGAAACGGGCGGGCAGTCATCCGATGAGTACTTC.

A note on this clonotype: The junction departs from germline at one end; a sequencing error may be responsible. The chain's CDR3 is CASNLGSSDTQYF. CDR3 nucleotides: TGCGCCAGCAACTTGGGGTCCTCAGATACGCAGTATTTT. The chain has TRBV5-1 and TRBJ2-3; D gene uncertain. Germline CDR1 is SGHRS and CDR2 is YFSETQ. The CDR3 has 13 residues. Drawing the rest from reference TRBV5-1 and TRBJ2-3, the complete variable domain is KAGVTQTPRYLIKTRGQQVTLSCSPISGHRSVSWYQQTPGQGLQFLFEYFSETQRNKGNFPGRFSGRQFSNSRSEMNVSTLELGDSALYLCASNLGSSDTQYFGPGTRLTVL.

About this clonotype itself: This likely comes from a read error, as the CDR3 has no conserved phenylalanine or tryptophan at its end. The chain combines TRBV29-1 with TRBJ2-1; 11 nucleotides line up with TRBD2. The CDR3 is made up of 15 amino acids. CDR1 and CDR2 (germline): SQVTM, ANQGSEA. The CDR3 loop is CSVATSGSFGNQQFL. DNA of the CDR3: TGCAGCGTTGCCACTAGCGGGAGTTTTGGCAATCAGCAGTTCTTA.

The rearrangement uses TRBV6-5 and TRBJ1-4; D unresolved. With 6 bases removed from V and 6 bases from J, the gap between germline ends came to 14 bases. Germline loops: CDR1 MNHEY, CDR2 SVGAGI. This CDR3 spans 14 amino acids. CDR3 nucleotide sequence: TGTGCCAGCAGATACCGGGGTATGGATGAAAAACTGTTTTTT. This codes for CASRYRGMDEKLFF.

Note on this clonotype: This may come from a read error, since a much larger clone is one base off. V usage is TRBV5-1 and J usage is TRBJ2-1, with a possible D match to TRBD1 (6 bases). The CDR3 runs 15 residues. Germline assignment: CDR1 SGHRS and CDR2 YFSETQ. DNA of the CDR3: TGCGCCAGCAGCTGGGGGCGGGCCCAGGGCGATGAGCATTTCTTC. As protein: CASSWGRAQGDEHFF.

On this clonotype: Since a much larger clone is just one base distant, this may be a read error. The V call is TRBV20-1, the J call TRBJ2-1; D remains ambiguous. The CDR3 covers 14 residues. The V gene's germline CDR1 is DFQATT and CDR2 SNEGSKA (reference sequence). DNA of the CDR3: TGCAATGCTAGGTTACCTTTCTCCTACAATGAGCAGTTCTTC. As protein: CNARLPFSYNEQFF.

Only one count was recorded for this clonotype. It is likely a read error, because the conserved phenylalanine at the end of the CDR3 is missing. V usage is TRBV6-2 or TRBV6-3 and J usage is TRBJ2-1; no clear D gene. Germline V gives CDR1 MNHEY, CDR2 SVGEGT. The CDR3 has 12 amino acids. V dropped 6 bases and J dropped 7 bases, with 10 bases sitting between them. The CDR3 reads CASSYRHNEQFL. CDR3 coding DNA: TGTGCCAGCAGCTACCGACATAATGAGCAGTTCTTA.

This chain connects TRBV20-1 to TRBJ2-3; TRBD2 agrees at 8 bases. The CDR3 sequence is 16 residues long. Germline CDR1 and CDR2: DFQATT and SNEGSKA (reference sequence). V shed 5 bases, J shed 12 bases, and the junction held 22 bases outside the gene matches. The CDR3 protein is CSACSMGREATDNQYF. The CDR3 DNA follows: TGCAGTGCTTGTTCAATGGGGCGGGAGGCTACAGATAATCAGTATTTT.

This clonotype was seen ten or more times. The chain has TRBV12-3 or TRBV12-4 and TRBJ2-7; weak D call: TRBD1 (6 bases). The CDR3 covers 13 residues. Deletions cut 6 bases from V and 3 bases from J, with 12 bases between. CDR3 nucleotide sequence: TGTGCCAGCAGGGAAGGGACATACTACGAGCAGTACTTC. Translating it yields CASREGTYYEQYF.

As for this clonotype: At one of its ends the junction is not consistent with the germline gene, which may arise from a read error. The chain carries TRBV12-3 or TRBV12-4 and TRBJ1-4; a possible D gene is TRBD1 (6 bases). This CDR3 is built from 14 residues. Here the CDR3 DNA reads TGTGCCAGCAGTCCGGACAGTGGTTATGAAAAACCGTTTTTT. Protein: CASSPDSGYEKPFF.

Concerning this clonotype: A read error may produce the germline difference seen at one junction end. The V and J genes are TRBV29-1 and TRBJ2-1; 7 nucleotides match TRBD2. The germline V gene has CDR1 SQVTM and CDR2 ANQGSEA. CDR3 length: 15 residues. In DNA form, the CDR3 reads TGCAACGTTGAAGATTGGCTAGCGGCCGACAGTGAGCAGTTCTTC. It codes for CNVEDWLAADSEQFF.